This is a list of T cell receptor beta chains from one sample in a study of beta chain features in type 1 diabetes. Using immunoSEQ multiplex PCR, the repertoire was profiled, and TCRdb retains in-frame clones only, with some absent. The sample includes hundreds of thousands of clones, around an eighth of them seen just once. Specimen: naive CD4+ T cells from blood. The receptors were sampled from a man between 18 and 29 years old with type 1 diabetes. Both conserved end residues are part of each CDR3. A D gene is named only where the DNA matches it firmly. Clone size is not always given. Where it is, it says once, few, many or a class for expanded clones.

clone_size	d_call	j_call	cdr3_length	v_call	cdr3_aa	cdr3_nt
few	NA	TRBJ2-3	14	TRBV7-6	CASSFSANTDTQYF	TGTGCCAGCAGCTTTTCGGCGAACACAGATACGCAGTATTTT
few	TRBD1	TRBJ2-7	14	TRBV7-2	CASSLVGQGYEQYF	TGTGCCAGCAGCTTAGTGGGACAGGGGTACGAGCAGTACTTC
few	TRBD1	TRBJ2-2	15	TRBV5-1	CASSYGTGITGELFF	TGCGCCAGCAGCTATGGGACAGGGATTACCGGGGAGCTGTTTTTT
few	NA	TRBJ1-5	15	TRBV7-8	CASSLDGGGNQPQHF	TGTGCCAGCAGCTTAGATGGGGGTGGCAATCAGCCCCAGCATTTT
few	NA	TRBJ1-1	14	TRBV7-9	CASSLYSPNTEAFF	TGTGCCAGCAGCTTATACTCGCCGAACACTGAAGCTTTCTTT
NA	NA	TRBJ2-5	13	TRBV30	CACARGVQETQYF	TGTGCCTGCGCAAGAGGAGTACAAGAGACCCAGTACTTC
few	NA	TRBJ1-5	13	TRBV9	CASSVGVNQPQHF	TGTGCCAGCAGCGTAGGGGTCAATCAGCCCCAGCATTTT
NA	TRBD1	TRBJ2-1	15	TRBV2	CASRAGQGSYNEQFF	TGTGCCAGCAGAGCCGGACAGGGCTCCTACAATGAGCAGTTCTTC
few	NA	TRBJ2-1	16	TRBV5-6	CASSPLGEGQNNEQFF	TGTGCCAGCAGCCCACTCGGGGAGGGACAGAACAATGAGCAGTTCTTC
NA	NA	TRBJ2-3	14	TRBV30	CAWNPGLFTDTQYF	TGTGCCTGGAACCCGGGACTCTTCACAGATACGCAGTATTTT
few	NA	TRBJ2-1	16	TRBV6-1	CASSEAPRGSYNEQFF	TGTGCCAGCAGTGAAGCCCCGAGGGGCTCCTACAATGAGCAGTTCTTC
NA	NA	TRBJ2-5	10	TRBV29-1	CSVYLETQYF	TGCAGCGTCTACTTGGAGACCCAGTACTTC
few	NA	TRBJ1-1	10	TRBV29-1	CSVRDTEAFF	TGCAGCGTTCGGGACACTGAAGCTTTCTTT
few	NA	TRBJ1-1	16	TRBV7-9	CASRGRLSSGNTEAFF	TGTGCCAGCAGGGGCAGACTAAGTAGCGGGAACACTGAAGCTTTCTTT
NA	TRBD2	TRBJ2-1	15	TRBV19	CASSPSLAGYNEQFF	TGTGCCAGTAGCCCCTCACTAGCGGGGTACAATGAGCAGTTCTTC
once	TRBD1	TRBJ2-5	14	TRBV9	CASSAQGGWETQYF	TGTGCCAGCAGCGCACAGGGGGGATGGGAGACCCAGTACTTC
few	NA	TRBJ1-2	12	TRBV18	CASSPDTSGYTF	TGTGCCAGCTCACCGGACACGAGCGGCTACACCTTC
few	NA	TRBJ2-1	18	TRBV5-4	CASSLYGLENDADNEQFF	TGTGCCAGCAGCTTGTATGGGCTGGAGAACGACGCGGACAATGAGCAGTTCTTC
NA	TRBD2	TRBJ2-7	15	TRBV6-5	CASSYSGLAAYEQYF	TGTGCCAGCAGTTACTCGGGACTAGCCGCATACGAGCAGTACTTC
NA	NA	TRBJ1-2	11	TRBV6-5	CASSEGIGYTF	TGTGCCAGCAGTGAAGGGATTGGCTACACCTTC
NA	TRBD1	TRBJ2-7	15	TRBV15	CATGARGTGLYEQYF	TGTGCCACCGGAGCCCGCGGGACAGGGCTCTACGAGCAGTACTTC
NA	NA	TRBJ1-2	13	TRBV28	CASSLPPPGGYTF	TGTGCCAGCAGTTTACCGCCCCCGGGTGGCTACACCTTC
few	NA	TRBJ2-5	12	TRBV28	CASSFQWETQYF	TGTGCCAGCAGTTTCCAGTGGGAGACCCAGTACTTC
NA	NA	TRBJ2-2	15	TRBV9	CASSVALDGAGELFF	TGTGCCAGCAGCGTAGCCCTAGACGGAGCCGGGGAGCTGTTTTTT
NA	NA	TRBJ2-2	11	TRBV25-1	CASSETWELFF	TGTGCCAGCAGTGAAACGTGGGAGCTGTTTTTT
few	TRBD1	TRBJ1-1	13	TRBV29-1	CSVVRQGSELAFF	TGCAGCGTTGTTCGACAGGGGTCGGAATTAGCTTTCTTT
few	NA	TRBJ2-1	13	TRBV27	CASNTTTYNEQFF	TGTGCCAGCAACACGACTACCTACAATGAGCAGTTCTTC
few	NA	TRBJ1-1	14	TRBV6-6	CASSYQVGVVEAFF	TGTGCCAGCAGTTACCAAGTAGGGGTAGTTGAAGCTTTCTTT
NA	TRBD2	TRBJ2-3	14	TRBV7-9	CASSPGTSGASAYF	TGTGCCAGCAGCCCCGGGACTAGCGGGGCGTCGGCGTATTTT
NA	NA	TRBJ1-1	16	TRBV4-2	CASSQAADTRMTEAFF	TGTGCCAGCAGCCAGGCCGCGGACACACGGATGACTGAAGCTTTCTTT
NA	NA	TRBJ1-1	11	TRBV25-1	CASSRNTEAFF	TGTGCCAGCTCGAGGAACACTGAAGCTTTCTTT
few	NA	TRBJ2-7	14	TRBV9	CASSVGPPREEQYF	TGTGCCAGCAGCGTGGGACCCCCCCGAGAGGAGCAGTACTTC
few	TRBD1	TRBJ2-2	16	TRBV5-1	CASSSEPGGITGELFF	TGCGCCAGCAGCTCCGAACCAGGGGGCATCACCGGGGAGCTGTTTTTT
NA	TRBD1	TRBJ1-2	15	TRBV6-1	CASSEVWTGVYGYTF	TGTGCCAGCAGTGAAGTATGGACAGGGGTTTATGGCTACACCTTC
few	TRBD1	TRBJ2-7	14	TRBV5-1	CASSLSGQAYEQYF	TGCGCCAGCAGCTTGTCGGGACAGGCCTACGAGCAGTACTTC
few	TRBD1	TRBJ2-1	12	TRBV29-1	CSAERPGQGEFF	TGCAGCGCAGAACGCCCGGGACAGGGGGAGTTCTTC
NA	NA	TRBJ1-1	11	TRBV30	CAWSVGSVAFF	TGTGCCTGGAGTGTCGGCTCTGTAGCTTTCTTT
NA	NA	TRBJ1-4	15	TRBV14	CASSELAGAGEKLFF	TGTGCCAGCAGTGAATTAGCGGGGGCCGGAGAAAAACTGTTTTTT
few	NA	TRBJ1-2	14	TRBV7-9	CASSWEIQGYGYTF	TGTGCCAGCAGCTGGGAGATACAGGGCTATGGCTACACCTTC
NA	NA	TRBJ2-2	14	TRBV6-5	CASSPDRNTGELFF	TGTGCCAGCAGTCCCGACAGAAACACCGGGGAGCTGTTTTTT
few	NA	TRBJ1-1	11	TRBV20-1	CSAPDNTEAFF	TGCAGTGCTCCTGACAACACTGAAGCTTTCTTT
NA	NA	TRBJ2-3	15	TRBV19	CASSPLQQSTDTQYF	TGTGCCAGTAGCCCACTACAGCAATCCACAGATACGCAGTATTTT
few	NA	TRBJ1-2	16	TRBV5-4	CASSLPGSLGSYGYTF	TGTGCCAGCAGCCTGCCGGGGTCCCTGGGATCCTATGGCTACACCTTC
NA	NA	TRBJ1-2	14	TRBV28	CATHPPPLTYGYTF	TGTGCCACCCACCCCCCTCCCTTGACCTATGGCTACACCTTC
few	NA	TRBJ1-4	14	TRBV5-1	CASSLERVEEKLFF	TGCGCCAGCAGCTTGGAAAGGGTGGAGGAAAAACTGTTTTTT
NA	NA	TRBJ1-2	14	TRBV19	CASTLGGSNYGYTF	TGTGCCAGTACCCTCGGAGGATCTAACTATGGCTACACCTTC
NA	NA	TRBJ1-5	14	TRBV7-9	CASSSGTGNQPQHF	TGTGCCAGCAGCTCCGGGACTGGCAATCAGCCCCAGCATTTT
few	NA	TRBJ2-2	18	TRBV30	CAWRDLYGGRRDTGELFF	TGTGCCTGGCGGGACCTGTATGGGGGCCGCAGGGACACCGGGGAGCTGTTTTTT